This T cell receptor beta chain was sequenced for a study of blood T cell repertoires in COVID-19. In the study overall: Acute and convalescent COVID-19 specimens originated in the United States, Italy and Spain. T cells, B-cell-depleted T cells, or PBMCs provided the cDNA or gDNA that served as material.

As originally analysed: Using reference gene primer amplification, nucleated cell counts were estimated. The table came from immunoSEQ multiplex PCR; TCRdb's copy has only in-frame clones and leaves some out. That table supplies the V and J calls and clone size; D and trimming were determined from the DNA. The repertoire has about 350,000 clones, approximately 90% of them found once; the top ten carry around 4%. Seattle enrolled patients during active infection and tracked them longitudinally. CDR1 and CDR2 (germline): MNHEY, SMNVEV (reference sequence). The CDR3 is made up of 13 amino acids. V dropped 6 bases and J dropped 6 bases, with 14 bases sitting between them.

This TCR was sampled from a woman aged 60 to 75 with COVID-19, enrolled during active disease. This rearrangement joins TRBV27 to TRBJ1-1; D is unresolved. The sequenced sample was peripheral blood. This CDR3 is CASSSGGSPEAFF. In nucleotides, the CDR3 is TGTGCCAGCAGCTCGGGCGGGAGCCCTGAAGCTTTCTTT.